The sequence of this T cell receptor (beta chain) was determined in a study of blood T cell repertoires in COVID-19. Overall study: Acute-phase and convalescent COVID-19 samples originated in the United States, Italy and Spain.

V shed 2 bases and J shed 6 bases, with 10 bases lying between them. This CDR3 contains 13 residues. Germline V gene sequence: CDR1 KGHSH, CDR2 LQKENI. Authors' processing steps: For nucleated cells, counts were estimated from reference gene primer amplification. Method: immunoSEQ multiplex PCR; TCRdb's copy keeps in-frame clones and lacks some. For V, J and clone size, that table is used; D and trimming come from the DNA. Of roughly 65,000 clones listed, around nine tenths are singletons. This TCR was recovered from a woman between 55 and 75 years old with acute or convalescent COVID-19. V usage is TRBV18 and J usage is TRBJ1-2; TRBD1 is a possible D gene (6 bases). The specimen was peripheral blood. DNA of the CDR3: TGTGCCAGCTCACCATCACAGGGTAATGGCTACACCTTC. Its translation is CASSPSQGNGYTF.